Below, 17 T cell receptor beta chains from the same sample are listed, as sequenced in a study of blood T cell repertoires in COVID-19. TCRdb's copy holds only in-frame clones and misses some; the assay was immunoSEQ multiplex PCR. The sample lists almost 200,000 clones, about 86% occurring once. What was sequenced was peripheral blood. These TCRs come from a woman in her 70s with acute or convalescent COVID-19.

This clone was counted between two and nine times. The chain recombines TRBV24-1 with TRBJ1-2; TRBD1 matches at 11 bases. CDR3 size: 14 residues. CDR1 and CDR2 (germline): KGHDR, SFDVKD. Trimming at V came to 5 bases and at J to 7 bases, leaving 5 bases not matched to a gene. Written as DNA, the CDR3 is TGTGCCACCAGTGGCGCCGGGACAGGGGGTGGCTACACCTTC. Its translation is CATSGAGTGGGYTF.

The chain is built from TRBV5-1 and TRBJ1-6; the match to TRBD1 covers 8 bases. CDR3 length: 16 residues. CDR1 and CDR2 from the germline V gene are SGHRS and YFSETQ. Trimming cost V 0 bases and J 4 bases; bases outside gene matches: 3. The CDR3 reads CASSLGDRGYNSPLHF. CDR3 coding DNA: TGCGCCAGCAGCTTGGGTGACAGGGGTTATAATTCACCCCTCCACTTT.

The chain recombines TRBV13 with TRBJ1-1; D remains unclear. Germline CDR1 and CDR2: PRHDT and FYEKMQ (reference sequence). CDR3 length: 13 amino acids. Trimming left V 5 bases short and J 0 bases short, with 7 bases between. The CDR3 reads CASSPPLNTEAFF. The DNA for the CDR3 is TGTGCCAGCAGCCCCCCCTTGAACACTGAAGCTTTCTTT. The variable domain in full, with the rest retrieved from reference TRBV13 and TRBJ1-1, is AAGVIQSPRHLIKEKRETATLKCYPIPRHDTVYWYQQGPGQDPQFLISFYEKMQSDKGSIPDRFSAQQFSDYHSELNMSSLELGDSALYFCASSPPLNTEAFFGQGTRLTVV.

This chain joins TRBV5-1 and TRBJ2-7; 8 nucleotides align to TRBD2. The CDR3 runs 14 residues. V lost 5 bases, J lost 3 bases, and 7 bases stayed unmatched. Germline V CDR1 and CDR2: SGHRS, YFSETQ. The CDR3, as DNA: TGCGCCAGCAGTTCGGGAGGGGTTGGCTACGAGCAGTACTTC. It encodes CASSSGGVGYEQYF.

V and J are TRBV10-2 and TRBJ2-2, with unresolved D. CDR1 WSHSY and CDR2 SAAADI come from the germline V gene. The ends were cut back, 6 bases at V and 0 bases at J, with 8 bases in the middle. The CDR3 is 14 residues long. The CDR3: CASRLGANTGELFF. CDR3 coding DNA: TGCGCCAGCAGACTGGGCGCGAACACCGGGGAGCTGTTTTTT.

This clone occurred a few times. In the same sample, other DNA sequences code for this CDR3. V gene TRBV28 combines with J gene TRBJ1-2; 8 bases fit TRBD1. With 6 bases clipped from V and 6 bases from J, the junction kept 6 bases outside the gene matches. The germline V gene encodes CDR1 MDHEN and CDR2 SYDVKM. This CDR3 spans 13 amino acids. CDR3 residues: CASRTTGEDGYTF. In nucleotides, the CDR3 is TGTGCCAGCAGGACGACAGGGGAAGATGGCTACACCTTC.

The chain carries TRBV6-5 and TRBJ2-5, with a weak D call TRBD1 (6 bases). V lost 0 bases and J lost 10, with 9 bases in between. Per the germline V gene, CDR1 is MNHEY and CDR2 is SVGAGI. CDR3 length equals 12 residues. The chain's CDR3 is CASSYSTGNQYF. The CDR3 DNA follows: TGTGCCAGCAGTTACTCCACAGGGAACCAGTACTTC.

The chain links TRBV4-2 to TRBJ2-1; D call uncertain. Germline assignment: CDR1 LGHNA and CDR2 YNFKEQ. This CDR3 spans 13 amino acids. V was clipped by 6 bases and J by 3 bases, with 9 bases between them. DNA for the CDR3: TGTGCCAGCAGGCCCACGGGCTACAATGAGCAGTTCTTC. As protein: CASRPTGYNEQFF.

This clone has only a few counts. The rearrangement joins TRBV5-1 to TRBJ2-3; 7 bases align to TRBD1. Looked up from germline, CDR1 is SGHRS and CDR2 is YFSETQ. The CDR3 totals 15 residues. After removal of 4 bases from V and 4 bases from J, the junction contained 9 bases not matched to a gene. The CDR3 bases are TGCGCCAGCAGCCTGTTAAAGGGGGCCTCAGATACGCAGTATTTT. Amino acids: CASSLLKGASDTQYF.

The gene calls are TRBV6-2 or TRBV6-3 and TRBJ2-7, with D possibly being TRBD1 (6 bases). Germline-derived CDR1 and CDR2 are MNHEY and SVGEGT. V was trimmed by 6 bases and J by 1 base, leaving 19 bases between them. The CDR3 is 16 residues long. As DNA, the CDR3 is TGTGCCAGCAGCAGCCGGACCGGGACAAAGTCCTACGAGCAGTACTTC. Residues: CASSSRTGTKSYEQYF.

The chain links TRBV7-9 to TRBJ1-1; tentatively, D is TRBD1 (6 bases). The germline V and J ends were trimmed by 6 bases and 5 bases, with 13 bases remaining between them. There are 13 residues in the CDR3. Germline lookup yields CDR1 SEHNR and CDR2 FQNEAQ (reference sequence). CDR3 region: CASSVQGFTEAFF. The CDR3 coding sequence is TGTGCCAGCAGTGTACAGGGATTTACTGAAGCTTTCTTT.

With regard to this clone: This same CDR3 is encoded by further DNA sequences in the sample. This rearrangement joins TRBV7-2 to TRBJ2-5; 7 bases line up with TRBD2. V gave up 1 base and J gave up 4 bases; unmatched junction bases: 0. Germline V CDR1 and CDR2: SGHTA, FQGNSA. This CDR3 spans 13 amino acids. The CDR3: CASSLGGRETQYF. The DNA for the CDR3 is TGTGCCAGCAGCTTAGGCGGGAGAGAGACCCAGTACTTC.

The chain couples TRBV6-5 to TRBJ1-5, with 10 nucleotides matching TRBD1. CDR1 and CDR2 from the germline V gene are MNHEY and SVGAGI. The ends lost 6 bases at V and 6 bases at J; junction bases unmatched: 8. The CDR3 has 15 residues. The CDR3 DNA is TGTGCCAGCAGCCCCGGGACAGGGGTTTCTCAGCCCCAGCATTTT. Translation: CASSPGTGVSQPQHF.

V is TRBV7-9 and J is TRBJ2-3; 9 bases map to TRBD1. V was clipped by 5 bases and J by 0 bases; unmatched bases: 9. CDR1 SEHNR and CDR2 FQNEAQ come from the germline V gene (reference sequence). The CDR3 is made up of 17 amino acids. The CDR3 loop is CASSRDRAGGSTDTQYF. The CDR3, as DNA: TGTGCCAGCAGCCGGGACAGGGCAGGGGGGAGCACAGATACGCAGTATTTT.

The chain carries TRBV24-1 and TRBJ2-1; 7 nucleotides agree with TRBD2. J lost 5 bases, V lost 4 bases, and 10 bases had no gene match. The CDR3 is made up of 16 amino acids. The germline CDR1 and CDR2 sequences are KGHDR and SFDVKD. This CDR3 is CATSENEGGLHNEQFF. Written as DNA, the CDR3 is TGTGCCACCAGTGAGAACGAGGGAGGGCTTCACAATGAGCAGTTCTTC.

This sequence joins TRBV7-6 and TRBJ2-5; 8 positions match TRBD2. The germline V gene has CDR1 SGHVS and CDR2 FNYEAQ. Unmatched junction bases numbered 7, after V lost 5 bases and J lost 2 bases. This CDR3 has 15 residues. The chain's CDR3 is CASSQTGTRQETQYF. The DNA of the CDR3 is TGTGCCAGCAGCCAAACCGGGACTAGACAAGAGACCCAGTACTTC. The whole variable domain, filled in from reference TRBV7-6 and TRBJ2-5, reads GAGVSQSPRYKVTKRGQDVALRCDPISGHVSLYWYRQALGQGPEFLTYFNYEAQQDKSGLPNDRFSAERPEGSISTLTIQRTEQRDSAMYRCASSQTGTRQETQYFGPGTRLLVL.

The rearrangement joins TRBV2 to TRBJ2-5, with D unresolved. The V end lost 4 bases, the J end lost 5 bases, and 5 bases lay between the germline ends. CDR1 and CDR2 (germline): SNHLY, FYNNEI. The CDR3 loop spans 11 amino acids. The CDR3 loop reads CASSVSETQYF. The CDR3 DNA reads as TGTGCCAGCAGTGTAAGCGAGACCCAGTACTTC.